The 12 T cell receptor beta chains presented below share a single source sample, sequenced in a study of T-cell reconstitution after alpha-beta-depleted transplantation in children. Unique molecular identifiers were incorporated into the prepared TCRbeta library. TCRdb re-called the PCR reads with MiXCR, one entry per CDR3 protein. The sample has about 640,000 distinct CDR3 sequences, around a sixth seen once. The material sequenced was PBMCs from the stem cell graft donor, taken from the stem cell graft. The receptors shown here come from a human donor who donated a stem cell graft to a child with acute myeloid leukemia.

This clonotype was seen only a few times. The chain joins TRBV2 to TRBJ2-1, with a tentative D call TRBD1 (6 bases). The CDR3 totals 13 residues. Looked up from germline, CDR1 is SNHLY and CDR2 is FYNNEI. Trimming left V 4 bases short and J 2 bases short, with 6 bases between. CDR3 sequence: CASSAGAYNEQFF. The CDR3, as DNA: TGTGCCAGCAGTGCAGGGGCCTACAATGAGCAGTTCTTC.

In its sample, this clonotype was seen many times. The chain carries TRBV20-1 and TRBJ1-1, with TRBD1 identical over 8 bases. The V and J ends lost 6 bases and 0 bases, in that order; junction bases with no gene match: 6. Germline CDR1 reads DFQATT; CDR2 reads SNEGSKA (reference sequence). The CDR3 runs to 14 residues. CDR3 amino acids: CSAPAQGVNTEAFF. The CDR3 bases are TGCAGTGCGCCCGCACAGGGGGTGAACACTGAAGCTTTCTTT.

On this clonotype: This may be a read error, as it is one base from a much larger clone. This chain uses TRBV20-1 with TRBJ2-1; TRBD2 is a possible D gene (6 bases). Germline values: CDR1 DFQATT, CDR2 SNEGSKA (reference sequence). The ends were cut back, 1 base at V and 8 bases at J, with 18 bases in the middle. The CDR3 covers 15 residues. The CDR3 sequence is CSARGGDKSAYEQFF. The CDR3 nucleotides are TGCAGTGCTAGAGGCGGGGATAAGAGCGCGTATGAGCAGTTCTTC.

This chain links TRBV13 with TRBJ2-3, with 13 bases identical to TRBD2. The CDR3 is made up of 17 amino acids. The trim removed 6 bases at V and 2 bases at J, leaving 8 bases unmatched. In germline, CDR1 is PRHDT, CDR2 FYEKMQ (reference sequence). CDR3 region: CASRATSGGLYTDTQYF. In nucleotides, the CDR3 is TGTGCCAGCAGAGCGACTAGCGGGGGGCTATACACAGATACGCAGTATTTT.

This clonotype came up many times. The chain joins TRBV7-6 to TRBJ2-5; D is perhaps TRBD2 (5 bases). This CDR3 region has 14 residues. Per germline, CDR1 SGHVS and CDR2 FNYEAQ. V was trimmed by 3 bases and J by 7 bases, leaving 15 bases between them. The CDR3 sequence is CASSLGRIEGTQYF. The CDR3 nucleotides read TGTGCCAGCAGCTTGGGCCGGATCGAGGGGACCCAGTACTTC. The variable domain in full, with the rest retrieved from reference TRBV7-6 and TRBJ2-5, is GAGVSQSPRYKVTKRGQDVALRCDPISGHVSLYWYRQALGQGPEFLTYFNYEAQQDKSGLPNDRFSAERPEGSISTLTIQRTEQRDSAMYRCASSLGRIEGTQYFGPGTRLLVL.

This chain connects TRBV7-2 to TRBJ1-4; D is undetermined. The V and J ends lost 4 bases and 8 bases respectively, with 20 bases between them. CDR3 size: 16 residues. Germline-derived CDR1 and CDR2 are SGHTA and FQGNSA. The CDR3 DNA reads TGTGCCAGCAGCTCTACCCGACACGATGGTCAGGAAAAACTGTTTTTT. This translates into CASSSTRHDGQEKLFF.

This clonotype was picked up a small number of times. This chain uses TRBV11-1 with TRBJ2-6; perhaps TRBD1 as D (6 bases). The V gene's germline CDR1 is SGHAT and CDR2 FQDESV (reference sequence). Trimming took 1 base from V and 0 from J, leaving 22 bases between them. This CDR3 is built from 21 residues. The CDR3 reads CASSLGTGTQNRPSGANVLTF. In DNA, the CDR3 is TGTGCCAGCAGCTTAGGTACCGGGACACAAAACAGACCCTCTGGGGCCAACGTCCTGACTTTC.

V is TRBV5-1 and J is TRBJ1-1; 8 nucleotides match TRBD1. Unmatched junction bases numbered 3, after V lost 5 bases and J lost 3 bases. Germline values: CDR1 SGHRS, CDR2 YFSETQ. There are 13 residues in the CDR3. CDR3 sequence (DNA): TGCGCCAGCAGTCAGGGGGCCTACACTGAAGCTTTCTTT. Its protein product is CASSQGAYTEAFF.

This clonotype was found many times. The gene calls are TRBV28 and TRBJ2-3, with 9 nucleotides matching TRBD1. The CDR3 length is 15 residues. From germline, CDR1 is MDHEN and CDR2 SYDVKM. V dropped 4 bases and J dropped 0; count of bases not matched to a gene: 2. The CDR3 nucleotides are TGTGCCAGCAGTTCGGGACAGGGAAGCACAGATACGCAGTATTTT. Encoded protein: CASSSGQGSTDTQYF.

This clonotype was counted a few times. The rearrangement joins TRBV19 to TRBJ1-1, with TRBD1 as a possible D gene (6 bases). The V gene lost 8 bases and the J gene lost 0 bases, with 13 bases spanning the gap. The CDR3 is made up of 14 amino acids. Germline CDR1 reads LNHDA; CDR2 reads SQIVND (reference sequence). The CDR3 sequence: CASARTAVNTEAFF. The CDR3 region has the DNA TGTGCCAGTGCCCGGACAGCGGTGAACACTGAAGCTTTCTTT.

This chain links TRBV5-1 with TRBJ1-1, with D perhaps TRBD1 (5 bases). The CDR3 has 15 amino acids. From germline, CDR1 is SGHRS and CDR2 YFSETQ. V was cut by 3 bases and J by 6 bases, with 18 bases left in between. CDR3 sequence (DNA): TGCGCCAGCAGCTCGGGACGGGGAGAAATGGCTGAAGCTTTCTTT. Translating it yields CASSSGRGEMAEAFF.

There are many counts of this clonotype. The V gene is TRBV20-1, the J gene TRBJ2-7; 7 bases map to TRBD1. The CDR3 spans 13 residues. Germline V CDR1 and CDR2: DFQATT, SNEGSKA (reference sequence). The V and J ends lost 4 bases and 7 bases, in that order; junction bases with no gene match: 10. CDR3 sequence (DNA): TGCAGTGCTATCCGACAGGGCGGATTGGAGCAGTACGTC. This encodes CSAIRQGGLEQYV.